The T cell receptor beta chain under discussion was sequenced for a study of blood T cells in healthy people across ages. Notes on the study in general: Researchers report that TCR beta diversity correlated strongly with naive T cell percentage. CMV infection status of these donors was not known. Diversity was higher, and naive CD4+ cells more numerous, in long-lived donors than in aged donors.

CDR1 SGHRS and CDR2 YFSETQ come from the germline V gene. CDR3 length: 14 amino acids. The J segment lost 0 bases and the V segment lost 2 bases, leaving 2 bases of the junction unmatched. The second PCR ran 7 to 11 cycles with a sample-barcoded 5' primer and J-beta primers. Each CDR3 protein gets one entry after TCRdb re-called the 5' RACE reads with MiXCR. In the table there are under 1,000,000 distinct CDR3 sequences, around half of which are singletons. Concerning this clonotype: Its antigen is currently unknown.

V gene TRBV5-1 combines with J gene TRBJ2-7, with 7 bases aligning to TRBD2. This clonotype was obtained from an elderly man in good health. The material sequenced was blood. CDR3 DNA: TGCGCCAGCAGCTTCACTAGCGACTCCTACGAGCAGTACTTC. Translation gives CASSFTSDSYEQYF.